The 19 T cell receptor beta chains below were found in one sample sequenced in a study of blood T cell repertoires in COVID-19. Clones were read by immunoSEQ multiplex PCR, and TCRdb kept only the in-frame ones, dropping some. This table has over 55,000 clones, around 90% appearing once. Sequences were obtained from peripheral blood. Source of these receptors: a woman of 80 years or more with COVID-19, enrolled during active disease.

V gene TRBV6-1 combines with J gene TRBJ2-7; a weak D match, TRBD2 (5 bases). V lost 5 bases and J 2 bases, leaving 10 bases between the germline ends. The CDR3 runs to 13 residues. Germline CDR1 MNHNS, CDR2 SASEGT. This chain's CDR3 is CASSSLGTYEQYF. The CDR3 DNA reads TGTGCCAGCAGTTCCCTCGGGACCTACGAGCAGTACTTC.

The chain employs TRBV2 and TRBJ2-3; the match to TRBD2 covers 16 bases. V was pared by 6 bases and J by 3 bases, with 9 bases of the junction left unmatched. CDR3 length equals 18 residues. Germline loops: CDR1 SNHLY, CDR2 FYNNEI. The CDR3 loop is CASSPGLAGGRRTDTQYF. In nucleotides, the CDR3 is TGTGCCAGCAGCCCGGGACTAGCGGGGGGGAGGAGGACAGATACGCAGTATTTT.

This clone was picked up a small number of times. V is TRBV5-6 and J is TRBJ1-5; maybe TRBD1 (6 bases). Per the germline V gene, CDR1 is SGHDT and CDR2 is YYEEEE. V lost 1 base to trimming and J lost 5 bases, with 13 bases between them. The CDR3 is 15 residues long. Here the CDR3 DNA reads TGTGCCAGCAGCTTGAGCGGGGGCCCGCATCAGCCCCAGCATTTT. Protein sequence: CASSLSGGPHQPQHF.

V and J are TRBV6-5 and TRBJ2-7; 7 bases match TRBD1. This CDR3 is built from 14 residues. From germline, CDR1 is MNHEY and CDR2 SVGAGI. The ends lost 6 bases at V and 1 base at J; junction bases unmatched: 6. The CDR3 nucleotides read TGTGCCAGCAGAAAGAACAGGGGATCCTACGAGCAGTACTTC. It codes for CASRKNRGSYEQYF.

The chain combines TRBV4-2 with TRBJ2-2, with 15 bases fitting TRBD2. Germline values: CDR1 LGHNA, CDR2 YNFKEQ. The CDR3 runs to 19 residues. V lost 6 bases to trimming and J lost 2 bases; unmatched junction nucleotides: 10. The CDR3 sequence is CASSRTGTSGGPNTGELFF. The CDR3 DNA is TGTGCCAGCAGTCGCACCGGGACTAGCGGGGGGCCCAACACCGGGGAGCTGTTTTTT.

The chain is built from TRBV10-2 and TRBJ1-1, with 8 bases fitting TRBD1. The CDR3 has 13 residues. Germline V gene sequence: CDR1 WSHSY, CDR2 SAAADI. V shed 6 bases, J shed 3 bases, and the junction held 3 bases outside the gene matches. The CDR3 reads CASRPTGDTEAFF. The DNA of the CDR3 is TGCGCCAGCAGGCCGACAGGGGACACTGAAGCTTTCTTT.

CDR3 coding DNA: TGTGCCAGCAGTTCAGTCCCGGGACAGTCTTTCTATGGCTACACCTTC. Protein product: CASSSVPGQSFYGYTF. The J gene is TRBJ1-2, the V gene TRBV6-5; TRBD1 matches at 7 bases. Germline-derived CDR1 and CDR2 are MNHEY and SVGAGI. V lost 4 bases and J lost 4; bases outside the gene matches: 12. This CDR3 contains 16 residues.

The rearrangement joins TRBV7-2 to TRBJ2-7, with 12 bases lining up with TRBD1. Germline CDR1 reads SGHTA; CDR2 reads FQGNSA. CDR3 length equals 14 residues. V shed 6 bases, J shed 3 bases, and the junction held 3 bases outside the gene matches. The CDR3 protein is CASRGTGGHYEQYF. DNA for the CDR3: TGTGCCAGCAGGGGGACAGGGGGCCACTACGAGCAGTACTTC.

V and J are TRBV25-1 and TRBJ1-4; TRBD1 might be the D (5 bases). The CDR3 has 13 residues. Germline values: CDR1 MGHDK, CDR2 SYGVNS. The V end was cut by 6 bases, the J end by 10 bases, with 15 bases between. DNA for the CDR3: TGTGCCAGCAGCACCCCCCAGGGTGGAAAACTGTTTTTT. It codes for CASSTPQGGKLFF. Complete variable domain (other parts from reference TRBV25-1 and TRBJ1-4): EADIYQTPRYLVIGTGKKITLECSQTMGHDKMYWYQQDPGMELHLIHYSYGVNSTEKGDLSSESTVSRIRTEHFPLTLESARPSHTSQYLCASSTPQGGKLFFGSGTQLSVL.

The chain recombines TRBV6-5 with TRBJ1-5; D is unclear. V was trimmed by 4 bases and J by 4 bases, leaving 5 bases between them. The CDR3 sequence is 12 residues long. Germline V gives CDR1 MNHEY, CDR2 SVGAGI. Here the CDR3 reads CASSSGNQPQHF. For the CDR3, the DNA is TGTGCCAGCAGTTCGGGGAATCAGCCCCAGCATTTT.

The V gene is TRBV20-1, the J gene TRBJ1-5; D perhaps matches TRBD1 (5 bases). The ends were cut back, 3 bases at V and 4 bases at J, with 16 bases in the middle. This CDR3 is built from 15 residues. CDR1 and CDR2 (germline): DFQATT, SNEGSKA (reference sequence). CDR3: CSASSPAGRNQPQHF. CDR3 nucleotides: TGCAGTGCTAGTTCTCCGGCAGGGCGGAATCAGCCCCAGCATTTT.

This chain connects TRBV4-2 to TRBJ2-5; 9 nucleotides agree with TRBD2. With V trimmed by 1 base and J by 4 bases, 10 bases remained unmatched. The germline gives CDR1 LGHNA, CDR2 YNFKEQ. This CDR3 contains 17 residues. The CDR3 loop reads CASSQVMAGGHPETQYF. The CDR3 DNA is TGTGCCAGCAGCCAAGTCATGGCGGGGGGGCATCCAGAGACCCAGTACTTC.

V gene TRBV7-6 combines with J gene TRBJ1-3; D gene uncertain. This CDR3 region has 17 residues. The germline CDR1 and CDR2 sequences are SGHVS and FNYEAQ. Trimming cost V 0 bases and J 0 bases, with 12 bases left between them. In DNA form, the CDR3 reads TGTGCCAGCAGCTTAGCCAGTAGGAGTATCTCTGGAAACACCATATATTTT. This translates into CASSLASRSISGNTIYF. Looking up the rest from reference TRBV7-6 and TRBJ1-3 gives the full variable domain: GAGVSQSPRYKVTKRGQDVALRCDPISGHVSLYWYRQALGQGPEFLTYFNYEAQQDKSGLPNDRFSAERPEGSISTLTIQRTEQRDSAMYRCASSLASRSISGNTIYFGEGSWLTVV.

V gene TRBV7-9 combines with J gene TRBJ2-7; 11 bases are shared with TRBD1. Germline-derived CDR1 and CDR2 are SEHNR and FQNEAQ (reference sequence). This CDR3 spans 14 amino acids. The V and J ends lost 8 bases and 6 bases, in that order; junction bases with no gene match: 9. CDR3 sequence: CASLTRDRGAEQYF. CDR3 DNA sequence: TGTGCCAGCCTGACCCGGGACAGGGGGGCCGAGCAGTACTTC.

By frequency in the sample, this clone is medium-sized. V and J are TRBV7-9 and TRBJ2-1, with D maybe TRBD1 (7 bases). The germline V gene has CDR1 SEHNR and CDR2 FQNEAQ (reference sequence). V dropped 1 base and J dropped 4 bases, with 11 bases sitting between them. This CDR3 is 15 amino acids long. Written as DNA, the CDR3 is TGTGCCAGCAGCTTAGGGGCAGGGGGGTACAATGAGCAGTTCTTC. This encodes CASSLGAGGYNEQFF.

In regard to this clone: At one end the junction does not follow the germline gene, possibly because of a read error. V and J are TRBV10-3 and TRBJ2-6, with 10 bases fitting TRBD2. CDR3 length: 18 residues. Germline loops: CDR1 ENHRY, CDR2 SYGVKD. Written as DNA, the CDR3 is TGTGCCATTAGTGAGTACAGCGGGGGGGCGGCTGGGGCCAACGTCCTGACTTTC. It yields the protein CAISEYSGGAAGANVLTF.

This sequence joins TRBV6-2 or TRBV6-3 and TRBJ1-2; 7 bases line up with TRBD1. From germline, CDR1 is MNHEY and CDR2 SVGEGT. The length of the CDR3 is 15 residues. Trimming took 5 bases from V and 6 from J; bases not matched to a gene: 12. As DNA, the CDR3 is TGTGCCAGCAGTCGCCCTAGGGGCCAGGGGGATGGCTACACCTTC. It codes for CASSRPRGQGDGYTF.

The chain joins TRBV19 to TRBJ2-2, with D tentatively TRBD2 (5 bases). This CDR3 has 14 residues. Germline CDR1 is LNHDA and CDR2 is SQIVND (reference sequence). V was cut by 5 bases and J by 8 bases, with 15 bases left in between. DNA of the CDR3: TGTGCCAGTAGTCCCCTGGCGGGTGGGGGGGAGCTGTTTTTT. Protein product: CASSPLAGGGELFF. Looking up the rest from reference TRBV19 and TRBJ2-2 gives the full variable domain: DGGITQSPKYLFRKEGQNVTLSCEQNLNHDAMYWYRQDPGQGLRLIYYSQIVNDFQKGDIAEGYSVSREKKESFPLTVTSAQKNPTAFYLCASSPLAGGGELFFGEGSRLTVL.

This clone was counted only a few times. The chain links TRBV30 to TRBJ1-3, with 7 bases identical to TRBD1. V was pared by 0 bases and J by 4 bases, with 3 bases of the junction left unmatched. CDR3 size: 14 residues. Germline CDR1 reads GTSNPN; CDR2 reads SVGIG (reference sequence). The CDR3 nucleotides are TGTGCCTGGAGTGTCAGGGGGACCGGAAACACCATATATTTT. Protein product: CAWSVRGTGNTIYF.